This TCR beta chain was captured in a study of blood T cell repertoires in COVID-19 (dated by TCRdb to the early 2020s). Some background on the complete study: The collaborator samples originated in the United States, Italy and Spain and spanned the acute and convalescent phases of COVID-19. The prospective study material was composed of cDNA or gDNA derived from T cells, B-cell-depleted T cells, or PBMCs. Subjects who had been exposed to COVID-19, were actively infected with it, or had recovered from it provided the deeply sampled blood TCRbeta repertoires that made up the dataset. The repertoires were released in a freely available public database intended as a resource for research on the immune response to SARS-CoV-2. The samples were drawn from two sources: the first 160 participants of the ongoing ImmuneRACE study, and about 1,300 subjects contributed by 6 global collaborators. A de-identified subject ID, COVID-19 status, age in years and sex were almost always included in the sample metadata. Where available, HLA class I and class II types were taken from metadata supplied by the sample provider and were not determined by assay-based typing. What the authors observed across the whole study: The quantity of clinical and demographic metadata differed by source and by participant and was supplied without curation.

Inclusive of the bounding cysteine and phenylalanine, the CDR3 is 14 residues long. The retained sequence is limited to the CDR3, 42 bases, with the frame set at the first base. V is trimmed back by 4 bases and J by 7 bases, and the junction contains 8 bases that no gene match accounts for. Reading the germline V gene gives CDR1 SGHDT and CDR2 YYEEEE. TCRbeta CDR3 regions were amplified from genomic DNA using the immunoSEQ Assay, a bias-controlled multiplex PCR. Per the source publication's procedure: Within the assay, amplification of reference gene primers was used to estimate how many nucleated cells each sample contained. To quantify the absolute abundance of each unique TCRbeta CDR3 rearrangement, sequence reads were collapsed and filtered. Productive Simpson clonality was computed per sample as the square root of Simpson's diversity index over productive rearrangements. In TCRdb, the immuneACCESS table is reduced to in-frame sequences with V and J assigned. These tables do not hold every clone; where another copy was compared, an unresolved V gene accounts for under half, and the others remain unexplained. V, J and clone size reflect that table, while D and trimming were determined from the DNA. Here the sample has about 100,000 clones; roughly 80% occur a single time. Clones ranked in the top ten supply approximately 26% of the sample.

Comments on this clone: The antigen it binds to is not known. Base qualities were left out, and no much larger clone turns up one base away.

Each collaborating institution followed its own protocols to collect whole blood in K2EDTA tubes. For TCRbeta analysis, collaborators shipped samples in one of three forms: frozen whole blood, isolated PBMCs, or DNA extracted from either of those sample types. Sequencing input: peripheral blood. The chain is made from TRBV5-6 and TRBJ1-5, with 7 middle bases fitting TRBD1. This clonotype was sampled from a man aged 55 to 70 with acute or convalescent COVID-19. Here the CDR3 is given as CASSPRQGGQPQHF. The DNA reads TGTGCCAGCAGCCCACGACAGGGCGGGCAGCCCCAGCATTTT.